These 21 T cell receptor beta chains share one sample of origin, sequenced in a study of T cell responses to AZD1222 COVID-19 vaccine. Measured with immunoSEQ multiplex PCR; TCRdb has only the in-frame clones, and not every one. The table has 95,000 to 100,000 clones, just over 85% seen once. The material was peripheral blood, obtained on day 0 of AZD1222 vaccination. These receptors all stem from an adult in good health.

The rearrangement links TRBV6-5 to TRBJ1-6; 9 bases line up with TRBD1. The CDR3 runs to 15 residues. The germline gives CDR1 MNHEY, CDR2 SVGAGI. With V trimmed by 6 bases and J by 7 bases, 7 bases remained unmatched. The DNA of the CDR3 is TGTGCCAGCAGCACCGGGACAGGGAGAAATTCACCCCTCCACTTT. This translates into CASSTGTGRNSPLHF.

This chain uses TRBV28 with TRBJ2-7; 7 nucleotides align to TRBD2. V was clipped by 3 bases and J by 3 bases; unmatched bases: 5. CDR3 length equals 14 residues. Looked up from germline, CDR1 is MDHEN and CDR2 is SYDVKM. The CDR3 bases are TGTGCCAGCAGTTTGGTGGCGGGAGTCTACGAGCAGTACTTC. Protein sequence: CASSLVAGVYEQYF.

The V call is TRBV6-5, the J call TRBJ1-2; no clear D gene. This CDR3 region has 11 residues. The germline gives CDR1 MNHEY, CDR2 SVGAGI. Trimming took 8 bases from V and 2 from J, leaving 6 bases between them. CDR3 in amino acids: CASQDNYGYTF. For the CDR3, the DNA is TGTGCCAGCCAGGACAACTATGGCTACACCTTC.

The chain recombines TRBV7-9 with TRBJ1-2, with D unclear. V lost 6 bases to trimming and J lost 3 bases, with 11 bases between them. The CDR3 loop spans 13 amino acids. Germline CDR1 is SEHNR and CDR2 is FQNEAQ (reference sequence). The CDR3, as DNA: TGTGCCAGCAGTCGGACGTCTGACTATGGCTACACCTTC. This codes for CASSRTSDYGYTF.

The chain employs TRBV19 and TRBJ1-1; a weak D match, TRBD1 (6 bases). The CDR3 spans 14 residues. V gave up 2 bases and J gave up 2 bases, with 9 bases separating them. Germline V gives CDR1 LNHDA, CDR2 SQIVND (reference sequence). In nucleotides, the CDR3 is TGTGCCAGTAGTATAACAGGGCGAAACACTGAAGCTTTCTTT. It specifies CASSITGRNTEAFF.

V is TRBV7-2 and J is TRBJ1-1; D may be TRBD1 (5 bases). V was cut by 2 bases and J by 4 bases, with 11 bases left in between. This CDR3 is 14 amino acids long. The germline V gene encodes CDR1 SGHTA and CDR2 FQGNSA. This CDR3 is CASSLRSGGTEAFF. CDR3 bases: TGTGCCAGCAGCTTAAGATCCGGGGGCACTGAAGCTTTCTTT.

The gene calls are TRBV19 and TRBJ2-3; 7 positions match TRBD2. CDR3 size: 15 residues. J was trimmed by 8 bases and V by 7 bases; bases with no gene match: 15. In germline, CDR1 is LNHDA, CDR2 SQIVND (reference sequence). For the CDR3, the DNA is TGTGCCAGTACCAGGACTGGCGGGAGTCGGGGTACGCAGTATTTT. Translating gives CASTRTGGSRGTQYF.

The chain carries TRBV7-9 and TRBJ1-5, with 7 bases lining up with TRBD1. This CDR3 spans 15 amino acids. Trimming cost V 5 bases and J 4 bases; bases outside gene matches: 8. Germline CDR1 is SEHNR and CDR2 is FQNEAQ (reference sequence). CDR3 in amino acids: CASSLSQGRNQPQHF. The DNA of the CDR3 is TGTGCCAGCAGCCTATCACAGGGGAGGAATCAGCCCCAGCATTTT.

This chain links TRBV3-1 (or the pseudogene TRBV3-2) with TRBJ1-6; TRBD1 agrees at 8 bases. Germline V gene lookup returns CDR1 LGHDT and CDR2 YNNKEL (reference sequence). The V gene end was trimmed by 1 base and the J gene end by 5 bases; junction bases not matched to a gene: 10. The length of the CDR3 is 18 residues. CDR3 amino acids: CASSQAPTGTGNNSPLHF. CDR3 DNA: TGTGCCAGCAGCCAAGCGCCAACCGGGACAGGAAATAATTCACCCCTCCACTTT.

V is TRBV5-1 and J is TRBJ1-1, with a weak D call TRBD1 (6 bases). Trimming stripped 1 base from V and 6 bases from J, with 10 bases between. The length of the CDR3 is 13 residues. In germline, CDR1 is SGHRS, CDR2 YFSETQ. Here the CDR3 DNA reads TGCGCCAGCAGCTTGCCGGGGGGCCCTGAAGCTTTCTTT. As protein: CASSLPGGPEAFF.

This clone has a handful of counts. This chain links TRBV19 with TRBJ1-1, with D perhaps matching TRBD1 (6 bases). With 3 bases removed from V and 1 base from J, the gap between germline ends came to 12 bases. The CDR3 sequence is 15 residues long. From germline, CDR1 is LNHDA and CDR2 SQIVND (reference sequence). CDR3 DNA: TGTGCCAGTAGTATTGCGACAGGCCAGAACACTGAAGCTTTCTTT. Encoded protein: CASSIATGQNTEAFF.

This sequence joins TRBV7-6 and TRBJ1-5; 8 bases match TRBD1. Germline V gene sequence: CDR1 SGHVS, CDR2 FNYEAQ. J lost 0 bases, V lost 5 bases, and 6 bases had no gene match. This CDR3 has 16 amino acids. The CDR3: CASSALTGASNQPQHF. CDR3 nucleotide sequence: TGTGCCAGCAGCGCCTTGACAGGGGCTAGCAATCAGCCCCAGCATTTT.

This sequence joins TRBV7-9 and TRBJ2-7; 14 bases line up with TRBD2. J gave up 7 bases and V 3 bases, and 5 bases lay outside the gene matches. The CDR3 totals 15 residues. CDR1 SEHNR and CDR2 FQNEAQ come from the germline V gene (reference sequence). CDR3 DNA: TGTGCCAGCAGCTTGGGACTAGCGGGAGCACAGGAGCAGTACTTC. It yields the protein CASSLGLAGAQEQYF.

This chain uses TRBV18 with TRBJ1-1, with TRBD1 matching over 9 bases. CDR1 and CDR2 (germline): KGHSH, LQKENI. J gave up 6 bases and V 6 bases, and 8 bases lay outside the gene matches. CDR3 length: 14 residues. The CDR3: CASSAGQGRPEAFF. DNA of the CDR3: TGTGCCAGCTCCGCGGGACAGGGTCGCCCTGAAGCTTTCTTT.

This CDR3 is CASSLARSSSYEQYF. The DNA for the CDR3 is TGTGCCAGCAGCTTAGCACGTTCGAGCTCCTACGAGCAGTACTTC. This chain uses TRBV11-2 with TRBJ2-7; D gene ambiguous. CDR1 is SGHAT, CDR2 FQNNGV, per germline. This CDR3 contains 15 residues. The ends were cut back, 1 base at V and 0 bases at J, with 10 bases in the middle.

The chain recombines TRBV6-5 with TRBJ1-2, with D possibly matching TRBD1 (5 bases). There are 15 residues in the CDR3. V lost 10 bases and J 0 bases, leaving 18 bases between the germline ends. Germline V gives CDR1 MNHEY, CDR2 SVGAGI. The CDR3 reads CATPRRGETNYGYTF. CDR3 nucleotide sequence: TGTGCCACCCCCCGCCGGGGCGAGACTAACTATGGCTACACCTTC.

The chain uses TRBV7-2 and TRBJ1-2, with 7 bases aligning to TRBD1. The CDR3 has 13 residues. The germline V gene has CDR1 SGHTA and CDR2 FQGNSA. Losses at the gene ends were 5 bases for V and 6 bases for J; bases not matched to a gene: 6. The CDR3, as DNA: TGTGCCAGCAGCCTGACAGGGTCAAATGGCTACACCTTC. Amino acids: CASSLTGSNGYTF.

CDR3 region: CSVVGGTEAFF. In DNA, the CDR3 is TGCAGCGTTGTCGGGGGCACTGAAGCTTTCTTT. This chain uses TRBV29-1 with TRBJ1-1, with D possibly being TRBD1 (5 bases). V was shortened by 4 bases and J by 4 bases, with 7 bases between the two germline ends. This CDR3 spans 11 amino acids. Germline V lookup: CDR1 SQVTM, CDR2 ANQGSEA.

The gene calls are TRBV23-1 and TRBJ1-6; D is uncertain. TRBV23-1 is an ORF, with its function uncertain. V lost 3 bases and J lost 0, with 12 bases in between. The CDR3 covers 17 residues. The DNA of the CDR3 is TGCGCCAGCAGTCACGTAAACTGGAGCTCCTATAATTCACCCCTCCACTTT. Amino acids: CASSHVNWSSYNSPLHF.

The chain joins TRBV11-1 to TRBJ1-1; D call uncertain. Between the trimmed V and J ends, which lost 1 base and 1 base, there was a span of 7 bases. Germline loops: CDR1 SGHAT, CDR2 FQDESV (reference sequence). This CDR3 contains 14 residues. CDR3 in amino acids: CASSLEHQNTEAFF. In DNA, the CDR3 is TGTGCCAGCAGCTTAGAACATCAGAACACTGAAGCTTTCTTT.

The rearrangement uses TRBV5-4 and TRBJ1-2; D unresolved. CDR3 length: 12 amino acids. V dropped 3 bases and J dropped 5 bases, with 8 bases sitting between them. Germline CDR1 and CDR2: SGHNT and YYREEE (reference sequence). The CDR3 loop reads CASSSDVYGYTF. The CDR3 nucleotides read TGTGCCAGCAGCTCCGACGTGTATGGCTACACCTTC.